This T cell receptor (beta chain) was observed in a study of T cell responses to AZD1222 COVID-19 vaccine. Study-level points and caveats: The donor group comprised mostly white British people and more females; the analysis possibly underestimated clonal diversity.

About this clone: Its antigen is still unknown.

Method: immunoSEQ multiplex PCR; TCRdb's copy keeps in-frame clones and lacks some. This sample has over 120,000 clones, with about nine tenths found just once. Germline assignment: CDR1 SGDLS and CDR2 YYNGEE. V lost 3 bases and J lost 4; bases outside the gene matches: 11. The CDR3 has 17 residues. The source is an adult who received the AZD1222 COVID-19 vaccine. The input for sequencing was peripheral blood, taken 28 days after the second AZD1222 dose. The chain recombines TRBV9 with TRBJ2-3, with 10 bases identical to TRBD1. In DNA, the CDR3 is TGTGCCAGCAGCGGGGACAGGGGAAGACTAGACGCAGATACGCAGTATTTT. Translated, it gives CASSGDRGRLDADTQYF.